A selection of T cell receptor beta chains follows, all from one sample in a study of blood T cell repertoires in COVID-19. TCRdb's table, derived via immunoSEQ multiplex PCR, lists solely in-frame clones and lacks some. The sample has about 220,000 clones; approximately 86% are singletons. Material for sequencing was peripheral blood. These TCRs come from a woman aged 80 or over with acute or convalescent COVID-19. The conserved cysteine and the conserved F or W are not part of the CDR3 here.

cdr3_aa j_call v_call
ASSYIRVSSGANVLT TRBJ2-6 TRBV6-2/TRBV6-3
ASSFSRGQTEAF TRBJ1-1 TRBV7-2
ASSLLGLAGFSYEQY TRBJ2-7 TRBV7-2
ASSTGADSERD TRBJ2-5 TRBV19
ASSLQGAPGYT TRBJ1-2 TRBV5-4
ASSQGDSGNTIY TRBJ1-3 TRBV4-1
AAGTGGKTGELF TRBJ2-2 TRBV24-1
ASSSQGTEAF TRBJ1-1 TRBV12-3/TRBV12-4
ASSLTMNTEAF TRBJ1-1 TRBV5-1
ASSYGPGVLNTEAF TRBJ1-1 TRBV6-2/TRBV6-3